What follows are 26 T cell receptor beta chains derived from one specimen sequenced in a study of cytomegalovirus exposure and HLA in healthy donors. Amplification used 60 Vbeta primers and 13 Jbeta primers. Here immunoSEQ multiplex PCR was the method, and the copy in TCRdb shows in-frame clones only, minus some. The sample lists about 200,000 clones, 60% to 85% occurring once. The sequenced sample consisted of PBMCs. These receptors came from a man aged 35 to 55 in good health and CMV-seronegative.

The CDR3 nucleotides are TGTGCCAGCATAGCCAAGGGGGCCATGACTGAGCAGTTCTTC. Amino acids: CASIAKGAMTEQFF. The rearrangement links TRBV6-1 to TRBJ2-1; TRBD1 matches at 7 bases. The V gene end was trimmed by 7 bases and the J gene end by 9 bases; junction bases not matched to a gene: 12. Germline V gene data show CDR1 as MNHNS and CDR2 as SASEGT. The CDR3 sequence is 14 residues long.

Note on this clone: Sequence at one end of the junction differs from germline and may be a read error. V gene TRBV5-4 combines with J gene TRBJ1-2; TRBD1 might be the D (5 bases). This CDR3 comprises 14 residues. Germline loops: CDR1 SGHNT, CDR2 YYREEE (reference sequence). The CDR3 is CACSFKGTNYGYTF. CDR3 nucleotides: TGTGCCTGCAGCTTTAAGGGGACTAACTATGGCTACACCTTC.

The count of this clone is one. The gene calls are TRBV14 and TRBJ1-1; unclear D gene. V was cut by 4 bases and J by 1 base, with 7 bases left in between. This CDR3 comprises 13 residues. Germline lookup yields CDR1 SGHDN and CDR2 FVKESK. In nucleotides, the CDR3 is TGTGCCAGCAGCCCCTACAGGAACACTGAAGCTTTCTTT. Translation: CASSPYRNTEAFF.

The chain couples TRBV4-3 to TRBJ2-3; 7 bases align to TRBD2. Germline V gene data show CDR1 as LGHNA and CDR2 as YSLEER. V trimming: 0 bases; J trimming: 2 bases; junction bases outside the gene matches: 8. The CDR3 runs 17 residues. CDR3 sequence reads: CASSQDWDGGFTDTQYF. CDR3 sequence (DNA): TGCGCCAGCAGCCAAGATTGGGACGGGGGGTTCACAGATACGCAGTATTTT.

The chain employs TRBV6-5 and TRBJ2-3; 9 bases agree with TRBD1. V was pared by 6 bases and J by 6 bases, with 7 bases of the junction left unmatched. Germline V gene lookup returns CDR1 MNHEY and CDR2 SVGAGI. The CDR3 totals 14 residues. The CDR3 bases are TGTGCCAGCAGATCCGGGACAGGGACCGATACGCAGTATTTT. Translated, it gives CASRSGTGTDTQYF.

The gene calls are TRBV5-1 and TRBJ2-5; the D gene is possibly TRBD2 (7 bases). The CDR3 loop spans 15 amino acids. CDR1 SGHRS and CDR2 YFSETQ come from the germline V gene. V lost 0 bases and J lost 1, with 10 bases in between. Here the CDR3 reads CASSLAGGPQETQYF. In nucleotides, the CDR3 is TGCGCCAGCAGCTTGGCCGGGGGGCCCCAAGAGACCCAGTACTTC.

This chain joins TRBV27 and TRBJ2-7, with TRBD1 matching over 7 bases. With 3 bases clipped from V and 4 bases from J, the junction kept 9 bases outside the gene matches. This CDR3 region has 15 residues. Germline CDR1 MNHEY, CDR2 SMNVEV (reference sequence). The CDR3 loop reads CASSFRQGLNYEQYF. The DNA for the CDR3 is TGTGCCAGCAGTTTCAGACAGGGTCTCAATTACGAGCAGTACTTC.

The chain couples TRBV5-6 to TRBJ2-3, with 14 nucleotides matching TRBD2. This CDR3 comprises 17 residues. V lost 1 base, J lost 4 bases, and 5 bases stayed unmatched. Germline values: CDR1 SGHDT, CDR2 YYEEEE. This chain's CDR3 is CASSLPRLAGGSDTQYF. Here the CDR3 DNA reads TGTGCCAGCAGCTTGCCCCGACTAGCGGGAGGGTCAGATACGCAGTATTTT.

The rearrangement uses TRBV19 and TRBJ1-4, with D unclear. This CDR3 contains 15 residues. Trimming cost V 5 bases and J 1 base, with 11 bases left between them. Looked up from germline, CDR1 is LNHDA and CDR2 is SQIVND (reference sequence). The DNA of the CDR3 is TGTGCCAGTAGTCGGGGAAAGGGAACTAATGAAAAACTGTTTTTT. It translates to CASSRGKGTNEKLFF.

This chain connects TRBV5-1 to TRBJ2-7; no firm D call. V was pared by 5 bases and J by 0 bases, with 12 bases between. Germline V gene lookup returns CDR1 SGHRS and CDR2 YFSETQ. The CDR3 extends over 14 amino acids. Here the CDR3 DNA reads TGCGCCAGCAGGGTACAGCCGAGCTCCTACGAGCAGTACTTC. The encoded protein is CASRVQPSSYEQYF.

The chain employs TRBV28 and TRBJ2-5, with TRBD2 as a possible D gene (6 bases). Trimming stripped 2 bases from V and 4 bases from J, with 8 bases between. CDR3 length: 13 residues. From germline, CDR1 is MDHEN and CDR2 SYDVKM. CDR3: CASSLTSTETQYF. In DNA, the CDR3 is TGTGCCAGCAGTTTAACTAGCACAGAGACCCAGTACTTC.

The chain employs TRBV27 and TRBJ2-1; D not resolved. Germline CDR1 reads MNHEY; CDR2 reads SMNVEV (reference sequence). Trimming stripped 2 bases from V and 1 base from J, with 9 bases between. The length of the CDR3 is 15 residues. The CDR3 DNA is TGTGCCAGCAGTTTAGTGGCGCGGTCCTACAATGAGCAGTTCTTC. Protein product: CASSLVARSYNEQFF.

This sequence joins TRBV29-1 and TRBJ2-3, with TRBD2 matching 10 bases. There are 15 residues in the CDR3. CDR1 SQVTM and CDR2 ANQGSEA come from the germline V gene. V lost 7 bases, J lost 8 bases, and 15 bases stayed unmatched. The CDR3 here is CSGESGRGGLGTQYF. CDR3 nucleotide sequence: TGCAGCGGGGAAAGCGGGAGGGGGGGTTTAGGTACGCAGTATTTT.

The chain links TRBV4-3 to TRBJ2-2, with D unresolved. The germline V gene encodes CDR1 LGHNA and CDR2 YSLEER. The CDR3 totals 12 residues. The V end lost 0 bases, the J end lost 7 bases, and 3 bases lay between the germline ends. The DNA for the CDR3 is TGCGCCAGCAGCCAAGAACTCGGGGAGCTGTTTTTT. This translates into CASSQELGELFF.

The genes are TRBV19 and TRBJ1-2, with D maybe TRBD1 (5 bases). V was cut by 3 bases and J by 5 bases, with 10 bases left in between. The CDR3 runs 13 residues. Germline V gene data show CDR1 as LNHDA and CDR2 as SQIVND (reference sequence). The CDR3 sequence: CASSMGGAYGYTF. The CDR3 nucleotides are TGTGCCAGTAGTATGGGCGGGGCTTATGGCTACACCTTC.

The chain combines TRBV7-6 with TRBJ2-7, with 9 bases aligning to TRBD2. V lost 2 bases and J lost 4; bases outside the gene matches: 3. The V gene's germline CDR1 is SGHVS and CDR2 FNYEAQ. This CDR3 is 14 amino acids long. The CDR3 here is CASSLSSGGYEQYF. The CDR3 nucleotides read TGTGCCAGCAGCTTAAGTAGCGGGGGTTACGAGCAGTACTTC. The variable domain in full, with the rest retrieved from reference TRBV7-6 and TRBJ2-7, is GAGVSQSPRYKVTKRGQDVALRCDPISGHVSLYWYRQALGQGPEFLTYFNYEAQQDKSGLPNDRFSAERPEGSISTLTIQRTEQRDSAMYRCASSLSSGGYEQYFGPGTRLTVT.

This clone was recorded a few times. This chain uses TRBV6-5 with TRBJ1-2, with a weak D call TRBD1 (5 bases). The CDR3 consists of 13 residues. Germline values: CDR1 MNHEY, CDR2 SVGAGI. V gave up 6 bases and J gave up 8 bases, with 16 bases separating them. DNA of the CDR3: TGTGCCAGCAGCCCTAGCCGGGGGTTCGGCTACACCTTC. Translated, it gives CASSPSRGFGYTF.

V gene TRBV6-5 combines with J gene TRBJ2-7; 10 bases fit TRBD2. This CDR3 is built from 15 residues. Germline V gene lookup returns CDR1 MNHEY and CDR2 SVGAGI. Trimming took 4 bases from V and 2 from J; bases not matched to a gene: 5. In DNA form, the CDR3 reads TGTGCCAGCAGTTCCCTAGCGGGGGACCCCTACGAGCAGTACTTC. This codes for CASSSLAGDPYEQYF.

The chain combines TRBV6-5 with TRBJ2-7, with 12 positions matching TRBD1. Trimming took 10 bases from V and 6 from J; bases not matched to a gene: 4. The length of the CDR3 is 12 residues. Germline assignment: CDR1 MNHEY and CDR2 SVGAGI. CDR3: CATGTGGSEQYF. CDR3 in DNA: TGTGCCACCGGGACAGGGGGCTCCGAGCAGTACTTC.

The chain joins TRBV11-2 to TRBJ2-3; TRBD2 matches at 11 bases. V shed 5 bases, J shed 2 bases, and the junction held 9 bases outside the gene matches. CDR1 SGHAT and CDR2 FQNNGV come from the germline V gene. This CDR3 spans 17 amino acids. The CDR3 loop is CASSPPGLAAFTDTQYF. The CDR3 coding sequence is TGTGCCAGCAGCCCCCCGGGACTAGCGGCTTTCACAGATACGCAGTATTTT.

The chain uses TRBV7-3 and TRBJ2-1; 8 nucleotides match TRBD1. Germline CDR1 SGHTA, CDR2 FQGTGA. This CDR3 spans 15 amino acids. V lost 2 bases and J lost 6; bases outside the gene matches: 6. The CDR3 loop reads CASSLGQGAGNEQFF. The CDR3 bases are TGTGCCAGCAGCTTAGGGCAGGGGGCTGGCAATGAGCAGTTCTTC.

The genes are TRBV23-1 and TRBJ1-6; no clear D gene. TRBV23-1 is an open reading frame, and its role is uncertain. V lost 6 bases and J 0 bases, leaving 12 bases between the germline ends. This CDR3 comprises 16 residues. Here the CDR3 reads CASRRHVSSYNSPLHF. CDR3 in DNA: TGCGCCAGCAGACGACACGTGAGCTCCTATAATTCACCCCTCCACTTT.

This clone has just one count. The chain carries TRBV7-2 and TRBJ2-3, with 8 bases lining up with TRBD2. V lost 2 bases and J lost 2; bases outside the gene matches: 3. CDR1 and CDR2 from the germline V gene are SGHTA and FQGNSA. The CDR3 has 15 residues. CDR3 in DNA: TGTGCCAGCAGCTTATTGCGGGGGGTCACAGATACGCAGTATTTT. Translation: CASSLLRGVTDTQYF.

CDR3 protein: CASSSLAPTYEQYF. The DNA for the CDR3 is TGTGCCAGTAGTTCACTAGCGCCGACCTACGAGCAGTACTTC. The chain couples TRBV19 to TRBJ2-7; 7 bases map to TRBD2. Looked up from germline, CDR1 is LNHDA and CDR2 is SQIVND (reference sequence). V dropped 5 bases and J dropped 2; count of bases not matched to a gene: 6. The CDR3 totals 14 residues.

The chain has TRBV7-9 and TRBJ2-4, with TRBD1 matching over 8 bases. The CDR3 totals 16 residues. The germline V gene has CDR1 SEHNR and CDR2 FQNEAQ (reference sequence). V gave up 2 bases and J gave up 5 bases; unmatched junction bases: 8. The CDR3 is CASSLPGTGRQNIQYF. CDR3 coding DNA: TGTGCCAGCAGCTTACCCGGGACAGGACGGCAAAACATTCAGTACTTC.

This chain links TRBV5-4 with TRBJ2-2; TRBD1 aligns across 7 bases. This CDR3 is 13 amino acids long. J gave up 6 bases and V 4 bases, and 3 bases lay outside the gene matches. Germline CDR1 is SGHNT and CDR2 is YYREEE (reference sequence). CDR3: CASSRDSPGELFF. The CDR3 region has the DNA TGTGCCAGCAGCCGGGACAGTCCCGGGGAGCTGTTTTTT. Complete variable domain (other parts from reference TRBV5-4 and TRBJ2-2): ETGVTQSPTHLIKTRGQQVTLRCSSQSGHNTVSWYQQALGQGPQFIFQYYREEENGRGNFPPRFSGLQFPNYSSELNVNALELDDSALYLCASSRDSPGELFFGEGSRLTVL.